This entry lists 3 T cell receptor beta chains sequenced from one sample in a study of blood T cells in healthy people across ages. A second PCR, run for 7 to 11 cycles, used a sample-barcoded 5' primer plus a J-beta primer mix. One entry per CDR3 protein results from TCRdb running MiXCR on the 5' RACE reads. The sample gives 910,000 or so distinct CDR3 sequences, 45% to 60% of which show up once; about 22% is in the top ten. The sequenced material came from blood. All receptors derive from a woman aged 55-70 years in good health.

The V gene is TRBV20-1, the J gene TRBJ2-1; 7 positions match TRBD1. Germline CDR1 reads DFQATT; CDR2 reads SNEGSKA (reference sequence). The ends lost 3 bases at V and 5 bases at J; junction bases unmatched: 7. The CDR3 extends over 14 amino acids. The CDR3 DNA is TGCAGTGCTAGCCACGGGACAGCTAACAATGAGCAGTTCTTC. Translation gives CSASHGTANNEQFF.

This clonotype was seen only a few times. The rearrangement joins TRBV7-2 to TRBJ2-1; 8 bases agree with TRBD2. The CDR3 is 14 residues long. Germline V gene data show CDR1 as SGHTA and CDR2 as FQGNSA. With 2 bases clipped from V and 6 bases from J, the junction kept 3 bases outside the gene matches. This CDR3 reads CASSLRTSSNEQFF. CDR3 bases: TGTGCCAGCAGCTTACGGACTAGCTCCAATGAGCAGTTCTTC.

The genes are TRBV10-3 and TRBJ1-6; D might be TRBD1 (6 bases). The CDR3 spans 18 residues. Trimming removed 4 bases at V and 6 bases at J, with 22 bases between. Germline V lookup: CDR1 ENHRY, CDR2 SYGVKD. In nucleotides, the CDR3 is TGTGCCATCAGTGCCAACCGGGACGGAGGGGGAACTAATTCACCCCTCCACTTT. Translation: CAISANRDGGGTNSPLHF.